The 15 T cell receptor beta chains presented below share a single source sample, sequenced in a study of CD8+ T cells in alopecia areata. RNA extraction and reverse transcription yielded cDNA as sequencing template. Some clones are missing from TCRdb's copy, which holds only in-frame ones; the method was immunoSEQ multiplex PCR. The table lists under 70,000 clones, about 96% of them singletons, with roughly 24% in the top ten. The sample was CD8+ T cells sorted from blood, taken at week 0. Every receptor here comes from a human donor with alopecia areata.

The CDR3 DNA reads as TGCGCCAGCAGCCAAGATCTAAGGGGGGTCTCCTACGAGCAGTACTTC. It codes for CASSQDLRGVSYEQYF. J is TRBJ2-7 and V is TRBV4-3; D may correspond to TRBD1 or TRBD2 (6 bases each). The CDR3 has 16 amino acids. Trimming removed 0 bases from V and 0 bases from J, with 12 bases in between. Per the germline V gene, CDR1 is LGHNA and CDR2 is YSLEER.

This chain connects TRBV4-1 to TRBJ2-2; D is unclear. This CDR3 is 15 amino acids long. Germline values: CDR1 MGHRA, CDR2 YSYEKL. Between the trimmed V and J ends, which lost 0 bases and 2 bases, there was a span of 7 bases. The CDR3: CASSQEQTNTGELFF. In nucleotides, the CDR3 is TGCGCCAGCAGCCAAGAACAGACCAACACCGGGGAGCTGTTTTTT.

V is TRBV12-5 and J is TRBJ1-3; D is undetermined. The germline gives CDR1 LGHNT, CDR2 FRNRAP. The CDR3 contains 19 residues. The V and J ends lost 0 bases and 0 bases respectively, with 18 bases between them. This chain's CDR3 is CASGLVLGRPSLSGNTIYF. The CDR3 nucleotides are TGTGCTAGTGGTTTGGTACTTGGCAGGCCGTCTCTCTCTGGAAACACCATATATTTT.

This chain links TRBV7-9 with TRBJ2-7, with a tentative D call TRBD2 (6 bases). Germline loops: CDR1 SEHNR, CDR2 FQNEAQ (reference sequence). V was pared by 6 bases and J by 4 bases, with 19 bases between. The CDR3 runs 15 residues. The CDR3 loop reads CASSPSGTGSYEQYF. In DNA form, the CDR3 reads TGTGCCAGCAGTCCCTCCGGGACTGGCTCATACGAGCAGTACTTC.

In this sample, this clone turned up once. The V gene is TRBV2, the J gene TRBJ1-2, with no clear D. CDR3 length: 12 amino acids. Germline CDR1 and CDR2: SNHLY and FYNNEI. The V gene lost 2 bases and the J gene lost 7 bases, with 8 bases spanning the gap. The CDR3, as DNA: TGTGCCAGCAGTGAACACTCGGGTGGCTACACCTTC. It yields the protein CASSEHSGGYTF.

V gene TRBV4-3 combines with J gene TRBJ2-5, with D tentatively TRBD2 (7 bases). Germline V lookup: CDR1 LGHNA, CDR2 YSLEER. The V gene lost 2 bases and the J gene lost 5 bases, with 15 bases spanning the gap. The CDR3 covers 15 residues. CDR3: CASSQLQGGGETQYF. For the CDR3, the DNA is TGCGCCAGCAGCCAATTACAGGGAGGGGGGGAGACCCAGTACTTC.

As DNA, the CDR3 is TGCAGCGTTGAGCCTCTGGGGGCTGGAAACACCATATATTTT. It codes for CSVEPLGAGNTIYF. The gene calls are TRBV29-1 and TRBJ1-3, with D possibly matching TRBD1 (5 bases). The V gene's germline CDR1 is SQVTM and CDR2 ANQGSEA. This CDR3 is built from 14 residues. Trimming left V 3 bases short and J 2 bases short, with 11 bases between.

The J gene is TRBJ2-1, the V gene TRBV27, with 10 bases lining up with TRBD2. This CDR3 spans 15 amino acids. Germline CDR1 and CDR2: MNHEY and SMNVEV (reference sequence). V was pared by 5 bases and J by 2 bases, with 3 bases of the junction left unmatched. The CDR3 loop is CASSRGLAAYNEQFF. CDR3 sequence (DNA): TGTGCCAGCAGTCGCGGACTAGCGGCCTACAATGAGCAGTTCTTC.

This clone came up a few times. This chain connects TRBV4-1 to TRBJ1-1; D remains unclear. The CDR3 has 11 residues. Looked up from germline, CDR1 is MGHRA and CDR2 is YSYEKL. V was shortened by 6 bases and J by 13 bases, with 15 bases between the two germline ends. The DNA for the CDR3 is TGCGCCAGCAGGAATCTGGGTTATTATTTCTTT. The encoded protein is CASRNLGYYFF.

The CDR3 DNA follows: TGTGCCAGCAGTTGGGGACTACCCAATGAGCAGTTCTTC. This translates into CASSWGLPNEQFF. This chain uses TRBV6-5 with TRBJ2-1; 7 nucleotides agree with TRBD2. The V segment lost 4 bases and the J segment 6 bases; nucleotides outside the gene matches: 3. Germline CDR1 reads MNHEY; CDR2 reads SVGAGI. CDR3 length equals 13 residues.

The rearrangement uses TRBV15 and TRBJ2-1; a possible D gene is TRBD1 (6 bases). V lost 3 bases, J lost 8 bases, and 8 bases lay in between. This CDR3 spans 12 amino acids. CDR1 is LNHNV, CDR2 YYDKDF, per germline (reference sequence). Here the CDR3 DNA reads TGTGCCACCAGCAGCACAGGGTATGAGCAGTTCTTC. It is translated as CATSSTGYEQFF.

The J gene is TRBJ2-7, the V gene TRBV7-9; D is undetermined. Looked up from germline, CDR1 is SEHNR and CDR2 is FQNEAQ (reference sequence). The CDR3 has 12 residues. V gave up 5 bases and J gave up 7 bases, with 12 bases separating them. This CDR3 is CASSLIGEEQYF. Written as DNA, the CDR3 is TGTGCCAGCAGCCTGATAGGAGAAGAGCAGTACTTC.

The table lists this clone with a count of one. This chain uses TRBV6-9 with TRBJ2-3, with a weak D call TRBD1 (6 bases). The CDR3 has 13 residues. Germline values: CDR1 MNHGY, CDR2 SVAAGI. The V and J ends lost 4 bases and 7 bases respectively, with 12 bases between them. CDR3 sequence: CASSLGAPNTQYF. The CDR3 DNA reads as TGTGCCAGCAGTTTGGGGGCCCCGAATACGCAGTATTTT.

The V and J genes are TRBV4-1 and TRBJ2-7; 7 bases are shared with TRBD1. The junction had 10 bases not matched to a gene; V was cut back by 5 bases and J by 3 bases. The CDR3 extends over 15 amino acids. Germline V gene data show CDR1 as MGHRA and CDR2 as YSYEKL. CDR3 sequence: CASSYDPGQSYEQYF. The CDR3 coding sequence is TGCGCCAGCAGCTACGATCCGGGACAGAGCTACGAGCAGTACTTC.

The V gene is TRBV7-6, the J gene TRBJ2-5, with D maybe TRBD1 (6 bases). The J call is in doubt because the DNA end fits TRBJ2-7 better. The length of the CDR3 is 14 residues. Germline V gene lookup returns CDR1 SGHVS and CDR2 FNYEAQ. In DNA form, the CDR3 reads TGTGCCAGCAGCTTAGCGCCAGGGGACTACGAGCAGTACTTC. Encoded protein: CASSLAPGDYEQYF.